One sample yielded the 15 T cell receptor beta chains listed below, sequenced in a study of OX40 agonist ivuxolimab in advanced cancers. Sequencing used immunoSEQ multiplex PCR; TCRdb keeps in-frame clones, though not all of them. The sample holds roughly 70,000 clones; 85% are singletons and the top ten take 3.5% to 4.5%. The sequenced sample was CD4+ or CD8+ T cells sorted from blood, obtained in a trial of the OX40 agonist ivuxolimab. Every receptor here comes from an adult with an advanced solid tumor such as melanoma, head and neck, liver or kidney cancer.

The CDR3 protein is CASSLSGYYNEQFF. The DNA of the CDR3 is TGTGCCAGCAGCCTCTCGGGTTATTACAATGAGCAGTTCTTC. The chain has TRBV7-8 and TRBJ2-1; D not resolved. The germline gives CDR1 SGHVS, CDR2 FQNEAQ. V lost 5 bases to trimming and J lost 4 bases, with 12 bases between them. The CDR3 is 14 amino acids. Complete variable domain (other parts from reference TRBV7-8 and TRBJ2-1): GAGVSQSPRYKVAKRGQDVALRCDPISGHVSLFWYQQALGQGPEFLTYFQNEAQLDKSGLPSDRFFAERPEGSVSTLKIQRTQQEDSAVYLCASSLSGYYNEQFFGPGTRLTVL.

The chain links TRBV5-6 to TRBJ2-1, with no clear D. The germline V and J ends were trimmed by 0 bases and 3 bases, with 4 bases remaining between them. This CDR3 region has 13 residues. CDR1 is SGHDT, CDR2 YYEEEE, per germline. In nucleotides, the CDR3 is TGTGCCAGCAGCTTGGGGAACTACAATGAGCAGTTCTTC. This gives the protein CASSLGNYNEQFF.

The gene calls are TRBV6-6 and TRBJ1-1; D remains unclear. Trimming left V 3 bases short and J 6 bases short, with 8 bases between. The CDR3 has 12 amino acids. The germline V gene has CDR1 MNHNY and CDR2 SVGAGI (reference sequence). CDR3 sequence: CASSYGESEAFF. Written as DNA, the CDR3 is TGTGCCAGCAGTTATGGGGAATCTGAAGCTTTCTTT.

This chain connects TRBV21-1 to TRBJ2-1; the DNA was not used to check the table's D call, TRBD1. TRBV21-1 is a recognized pseudogene. This CDR3 contains 16 residues. The CDR3 DNA reads as TGTGCCAGCAGCAAGGACGACAGGGCTTGGGACAATGAGCAGTTCTTC. It specifies CASSKDDRAWDNEQFF.

V and J are TRBV15 and TRBJ1-5; possible D gene TRBD1, 5 bases. V lost 3 bases and J 7 bases, leaving 19 bases between the germline ends. This CDR3 region has 16 residues. Germline loops: CDR1 LNHNV, CDR2 YYDKDF (reference sequence). CDR3 in amino acids: CATSSRQPRPDQPQHF. The DNA for the CDR3 is TGTGCCACCAGCAGTAGACAGCCCAGGCCCGACCAGCCCCAGCATTTT. Together with reference TRBV15 and TRBJ1-5, the CDR3 gives the full variable domain: DAMVIQNPRYQVTQFGKPVTLSCSQTLNHNVMYWYQQKSSQAPKLLFHYYDKDFNNEADTPDNFQSRRPNTSFCFLDIRSPGLGDTAMYLCATSSRQPRPDQPQHFGDGTRLSIL.

The chain combines TRBV6-5 with TRBJ2-7; D gene ambiguous. This CDR3 spans 15 amino acids. V lost 3 bases, J lost 3 bases, and 15 bases lay in between. Per germline, CDR1 MNHEY and CDR2 SVGAGI. CDR3 region: CASSYSVGFNYEQYF. DNA for the CDR3: TGTGCCAGCAGTTATTCGGTGGGGTTTAACTACGAGCAGTACTTC.

This clone was recorded a few times. The gene calls are TRBV7-3 and TRBJ2-3; TRBD1 might be the D (6 bases). Germline CDR1 and CDR2: SGHTA and FQGTGA. This CDR3 is 15 amino acids long. V was cut by 5 bases and J by 1 base, with 13 bases left in between. Here the CDR3 reads CASSVIRGGTDTQYF. The CDR3 DNA is TGTGCCAGCAGCGTAATCAGGGGTGGCACAGATACGCAGTATTTT.

This sequence joins TRBV10-3 and TRBJ2-7; 7 bases align to TRBD1. The V segment lost 10 bases and the J segment 3 bases; nucleotides outside the gene matches: 12. CDR1 ENHRY and CDR2 SYGVKD come from the germline V gene. This CDR3 region has 14 residues. The CDR3, as DNA: TGTGCCACCGTACGTACAGGGGCGAGCTACGAGCAGTACTTC. Amino acid sequence: CATVRTGASYEQYF.

The chain combines TRBV27 with TRBJ1-1, with D unresolved. V lost 5 bases to trimming and J lost 5 bases, with 12 bases between them. CDR3 length: 13 residues. Germline V gene lookup returns CDR1 MNHEY and CDR2 SMNVEV (reference sequence). The CDR3 DNA reads as TGTGCCAGCAGTCAGGTTGGGTGGACTGAAGCTTTCTTT. Translation gives CASSQVGWTEAFF.

The chain has TRBV23-1 and TRBJ2-2, with D possibly being TRBD2 (6 bases). TRBV23-1 is recorded as an ORF, its role being uncertain. This CDR3 is built from 14 residues. V lost 7 bases, J lost 4 bases, and 13 bases lay in between. The CDR3 region has the DNA TGCGCCAGCAAAAGTCAGGAGGGCACCGGGGAGCTGTTTTTT. Protein product: CASKSQEGTGELFF.

This clone was detected once. The V and J genes are TRBV28 and TRBJ1-5, with D possibly matching TRBD1 (5 bases). Germline CDR1 MDHEN, CDR2 SYDVKM. The length of the CDR3 is 14 residues. Trimming removed 2 bases at V and 7 bases at J, with 12 bases between. In DNA, the CDR3 is TGTGCCAGCAGTTTAGGAGGGGAAGGGCAGCCCCAGCATTTT. Its translation: CASSLGGEGQPQHF.

The V and J genes are TRBV6-5 and TRBJ1-2, with D unresolved. Germline CDR1 and CDR2: MNHEY and SVGAGI. With 2 bases removed from V and 8 bases from J, the gap between germline ends came to 15 bases. The CDR3 runs 14 residues. CDR3 region: CASSYASLVNGYTF. As DNA, the CDR3 is TGTGCCAGCAGTTACGCGTCTCTGGTAAACGGCTACACCTTC.

This sequence joins TRBV15 and TRBJ1-6, with D perhaps TRBD1 (6 bases). There are 15 residues in the CDR3. The germline CDR1 and CDR2 sequences are LNHNV and YYDKDF (reference sequence). V was cut by 0 bases and J by 9 bases, with 12 bases left in between. CDR3 DNA: TGTGCCACCAGCAGAGACACCAGGGGAACTTCACCCCTCCACTTT. This translates into CATSRDTRGTSPLHF.

This rearrangement joins TRBV4-1 to TRBJ2-5, with 10 bases matching TRBD2. The V gene's germline CDR1 is MGHRA and CDR2 YSYEKL. The CDR3 is 15 amino acids. J gave up 4 bases and V 8 bases, and 10 bases lay outside the gene matches. The DNA of the CDR3 is TGCGCCAGCGCAATCGGACTAGCGGTGGGAGAGACCCAGTACTTC. It codes for CASAIGLAVGETQYF.

This clone was seen only a few times. The V call is TRBV7-3, the J call TRBJ2-2; 8 nucleotides line up with TRBD1. Germline V gene data show CDR1 as SGHTA and CDR2 as FQGTGA. Unmatched junction bases numbered 10, after V lost 5 bases and J lost 5 bases. CDR3 size: 16 residues. The CDR3, as DNA: TGTGCCAGCAGCCCCGGGGCCAGGGGGCGAACCGGGGAGCTGTTTTTT. It is translated as CASSPGARGRTGELFF.